This TCR beta chain comes out of a study of T cells in Graves' hyperthyroidism and ophthalmopathy. Regions amplified from RNA transcripts were the TCR beta CDR3 regions. A first-round RT-PCR of the TCR CDR3 used the HTBI primer set. TCRdb analysed the multiplex PCR reads with MiXCR anew, one entry per CDR3 protein. Altogether roughly 740,000 distinct CDR3 sequences are present, roughly 15% being singletons, with the ten largest covering approximately 8.4%. With 4 bases removed from V and 7 bases from J, the gap between germline ends came to 10 bases. The CDR3 runs 13 residues. Sample: blood. The rearrangement joins TRBV12-3 or TRBV12-4 to TRBJ1-4; D is perhaps TRBD1 (5 bases). The TCR comes from a man younger than 35 with Graves' hyperthyroidism. The CDR3 region is CASSSRAGEKLFF. The CDR3, as DNA: TGTGCCAGCAGTTCCAGGGCCGGTGAAAAACTGTTTTTT.